Listed below are T cell receptor beta chains from one sample, sequenced in a study of blood T cell repertoires in COVID-19. Assay used: immunoSEQ multiplex PCR; TCRdb lists only in-frame clones, some missing. Among 100,000 or so clones listed, over 75% were seen once. The sequenced material came from peripheral blood. Every receptor here comes from a human donor in a cohort sampled during active COVID-19. The CDR3 runs from the conserved cysteine through the conserved F or W. Fields, in order: V gene, D gene, J gene, clone size, CDR3 protein, CDR3 DNA. The D gene is left open where the match is weak. Clone size is not always given. Where it is, it says once, few, many or a class for expanded clones.

>TRBV5-1|TRBD2|TRBJ2-1|few
CASSLVGLDMDEQFF
TGCGCCAGCAGCTTGGTGGGACTAGATATGGATGAGCAGTTCTTC
>TRBV7-3|-|TRBJ1-1|-
CASSAGYRTEAFF
TGTGCCAGCAGCGCAGGGTATCGCACTGAAGCTTTCTTT
>TRBV27|-|TRBJ2-7|-
CASSLQRAYEQYF
TGTGCCAGCAGTTTACAGAGGGCCTACGAGCAGTACTTC
>TRBV6-5|-|TRBJ1-4|-
CAARAGPRTEKLFF
TGTGCCGCCCGGGCAGGGCCCCGCACAGAAAAACTGTTTTTT
>TRBV5-1|TRBD2|TRBJ2-5|-
CASSFMGTSQETQYF
TGCGCCAGCAGCTTTATGGGGACTAGTCAAGAGACCCAGTACTTC
>TRBV2|TRBD2|TRBJ2-7|-
CASRTGRGYEQYF
TGTGCCAGCAGGACCGGGAGGGGCTACGAGCAGTACTTC
>TRBV7-8|TRBD2|TRBJ2-3|-
CASSKLGGSGPDTQYF
TGTGCCAGCAGCAAGCTTGGCGGGAGCGGCCCAGATACGCAGTATTTT
>TRBV29-1|TRBD1|TRBJ2-1|-
CSARVGTGGHNEQFF
TGCAGCGCGAGAGTCGGGACAGGCGGACACAATGAGCAGTTCTTC
>TRBV28|-|TRBJ2-5|-
CASSSSGETQYF
TGTGCCAGCAGCAGTTCAGGGGAGACCCAGTACTTC
>TRBV9|-|TRBJ2-7|-
CASSVEGGRSYEQYF
TGTGCCAGCAGCGTAGAGGGGGGGAGATCCTACGAGCAGTACTTC
>TRBV6-6|TRBD2|TRBJ2-2|-
CASSRLAGTSGELFF
TGTGCCAGCAGTCGACTAGCGGGCACCTCGGGGGAGCTGTTTTTT
>TRBV19|TRBD1|TRBJ2-4|-
CASSLVGGAGQNIQYF
TGTGCCAGTAGTTTAGTAGGGGGCGCCGGTCAAAACATTCAGTACTTC
>TRBV5-8|TRBD2|TRBJ2-5|-
CASSLFGVLAGAETQYF
TGTGCCAGCAGCTTGTTTGGGGTACTAGCGGGAGCAGAGACCCAGTACTTC
>TRBV21-1|-|TRBJ2-5|-
CASSKDHLGLALREETQYF
TGTGCCAGCAGCAAAGACCACTTGGGACTAGCGTTGAGGGAGGAGACCCAGTACTTC
>TRBV6-5|TRBD1|TRBJ1-2|-
CASSPGQTNYGYTF
TGTGCCAGCAGCCCGGGACAGACTAACTATGGCTACACCTTC
>TRBV4-2|TRBD2|TRBJ2-1|-
CASSQDRLADNEQFF
TGTGCCAGCAGCCAAGATCGTCTAGCGGACAATGAGCAGTTCTTC
>TRBV3-1/TRBV3-2|TRBD2|TRBJ2-3|once
CASSQEWRTSGKSGTDTQYF
TGTGCCAGCAGCCAAGAATGGAGGACTAGCGGGAAGTCGGGCACAGATACGCAGTATTTT
>TRBV5-4|TRBD1|TRBJ1-4|-
CASSLKTTGVSGEKLFF
TGTGCCAGCAGCTTGAAAACTACAGGGGTGTCTGGTGAAAAACTGTTTTTT
>TRBV6-5|TRBD2|TRBJ2-7|-
CASSYSRLAIEQYF
TGTGCCAGCAGTTACTCTCGACTAGCGATCGAGCAGTACTTC
>TRBV7-2|-|TRBJ2-7|once
CASSLDGGEHYEQYF
TGTGCCAGCAGTTTAGATGGAGGGGAACACTACGAGCAGTACTTC
>TRBV28|TRBD1|TRBJ2-3|-
CASSLTQGATDTQYF
TGTGCCAGCAGTTTAACGCAGGGGGCTACAGATACGCAGTATTTT
>TRBV4-1|TRBD2|TRBJ2-3|few
CASSQREAITSGRPADTQYF
TGCGCCAGCAGCCAACGGGAAGCTATCACTAGCGGGAGGCCCGCAGATACGCAGTATTTT
>TRBV4-1|TRBD1|TRBJ2-7|-
CASSQEKGARREQYF
TGCGCCAGCAGCCAAGAAAAGGGGGCCCGTCGCGAGCAGTACTTC
>TRBV5-1|TRBD2|TRBJ2-5|-
CASSLETRGGETQYF
TGCGCCAGCAGCTTGGAGACCCGGGGGGGGGAGACCCAGTACTTC
>TRBV2|-|TRBJ2-1|once
CASSVDRGSYNEQFF
TGTGCCAGCAGTGTGGATCGGGGCTCCTACAATGAGCAGTTCTTC
>TRBV4-1|-|TRBJ2-7|-
CASSPGENDSYEQYF
TGCGCCAGCAGCCCTGGGGAGAACGATTCCTACGAGCAGTACTTC
>TRBV5-4|-|TRBJ2-7|few
CASSLVGGLNEQYF
TGTGCCAGCAGCTTGGTAGGGGGTCTCAACGAGCAGTACTTC
>TRBV6-6|-|TRBJ2-7|-
CASSYGGSYSYEQYF
TGTGCCAGCAGTTATGGCGGATCCTACTCCTACGAGCAGTACTTC
>TRBV24-1|-|TRBJ1-5|-
CATSDGHRNQPQHF
TGTGCCACCAGTGATGGACACAGGAATCAGCCCCAGCATTTT
>TRBV6-1|-|TRBJ1-5|-
CASSEIGRQPQHF
TGTGCCAGCAGTGAAATTGGCAGACAGCCCCAGCATTTT
>TRBV28|-|TRBJ1-1|-
CASSPPGITEAFF
TGTGCCAGCAGCCCCCCGGGGATCACTGAAGCTTTCTTT
>TRBV6-5|TRBD1|TRBJ2-7|-
CASSYSTGTDVYEQYF
TGTGCCAGCAGTTACTCAACCGGGACAGATGTTTACGAGCAGTACTTC
>TRBV5-4|-|TRBJ2-7|many
CASSRGTGSYEQYF
TGTGCCAGCAGCCGCGGGACGGGCTCCTACGAGCAGTACTTC
>TRBV10-3|-|TRBJ2-2|-
CAISLQGIHTGELFF
TGTGCCATCAGTTTACAGGGTATACACACCGGGGAGCTGTTTTTT
>TRBV10-3|TRBD1|TRBJ2-3|-
CAIRTGDRADTQYF
TGTGCCATCCGGACAGGGGACAGGGCAGATACGCAGTATTTT
>TRBV10-3|TRBD2|TRBJ2-1|-
CAIGREVNEQFF
TGTGCCATCGGGCGGGAGGTGAATGAGCAGTTCTTC
>TRBV6-5|-|TRBJ2-7|-
CASSRDRVSYEQYF
TGTGCCAGCAGTCGTGACAGAGTCTCCTACGAGCAGTACTTC
>TRBV6-5|-|TRBJ1-1|-
CASTRHLGDTEAFF
TGTGCCAGCACCAGACACCTCGGGGACACTGAAGCTTTCTTT
>TRBV3-1/TRBV3-2|TRBD1|TRBJ1-4|-
CASSRAGGEKLFF
TGTGCCAGCAGCCGGGCAGGGGGGGAAAAACTGTTTTTT
>TRBV27|-|TRBJ1-5|few
CASSTQGQPQHF
TGTGCCAGCAGCACGCAGGGTCAGCCCCAGCATTTT
>TRBV3-1/TRBV3-2|TRBD2|TRBJ2-1|-
CASSQEPPLGLAVYNEQFF
TGTGCCAGCAGCCAAGAGCCCCCCCTCGGACTAGCGGTCTACAATGAGCAGTTCTTC
>TRBV12-5|TRBD2|TRBJ2-7|-
CASGGTPEQYF
TGTGCTTCGGGAGGTACCCCCGAGCAGTACTTC
>TRBV28|TRBD1|TRBJ1-5|-
CASSSTDRVRQPQHF
TGTGCCAGCAGTTCGACTGACAGGGTAAGGCAGCCCCAGCATTTT
>TRBV20-1|-|TRBJ2-7|-
CSAELDYEQYF
TGCAGTGCAGAACTAGACTACGAGCAGTACTTC
>TRBV25-1|-|TRBJ2-5|-
CASSAGHGETQYF
TGTGCCAGCAGTGCCGGACACGGAGAGACCCAGTACTTC
>TRBV30|TRBD2|TRBJ2-3|-
CAWVGLAGGLDTQYF
TGTGCCTGGGTTGGACTAGCGGGAGGTCTAGATACGCAGTATTTT
>TRBV6-8|-|TRBJ2-3|-
CASSYYRAPGYDTQYF
TGTGCCAGCAGTTACTACCGGGCCCCGGGGTATGATACGCAGTATTTT
>TRBV7-8|-|TRBJ2-6|once
CASSLTESSGANVLTF
TGTGCCAGCAGCCTGACTGAAAGCTCTGGGGCCAACGTCCTGACTTTC
>TRBV18|-|TRBJ1-1|-
CASSPLQTEAFF
TGTGCCAGCTCACCTCTACAGACTGAAGCTTTCTTT
>TRBV9|TRBD2|TRBJ2-7|-
CASSVGEGTSGSPYEQYF
TGTGCCAGCAGCGTAGGGGAGGGAACTAGCGGGAGTCCCTACGAGCAGTACTTC
>TRBV9|TRBD2|TRBJ2-7|-
CASSEGLADSYEQYF
TGTGCCAGCAGCGAGGGACTAGCGGACTCCTACGAGCAGTACTTC
>TRBV5-6|TRBD2|TRBJ2-6|-
CASSGGLAGLFGANVLTF
TGTGCCAGCAGCGGCGGGCTAGCGGGATTGTTTGGGGCCAACGTCCTGACTTTC
>TRBV6-5|TRBD2|TRBJ2-1|-
CASSIPGLASNEQFF
TGTGCCAGCAGCATCCCGGGACTAGCCTCGAATGAGCAGTTCTTC
>TRBV9|-|TRBJ1-2|-
CASSRYSMGRDGDYGYTF
TGTGCCAGCAGCCGGTACTCGATGGGGAGGGACGGGGACTATGGCTACACCTTC